The entry below describes one TCR beta chain. Its antigen remains unidentified. The CDR3 spans 15 residues. The germline V gene has CDR1 WSHSY and CDR2 SAAADI. V trimming: 4 bases; J trimming: 5 bases; junction bases outside the gene matches: 8. The entry originates in a study of cytomegalovirus exposure and HLA in healthy donors. Method: immunoSEQ multiplex PCR; TCRdb's copy keeps in-frame clones and lacks some. This table holds tens of thousands of clones, 95% to 96% found once. Notes on the study in general: It was reported that the classifier diagnosed cytomegalovirus status with high specificity and sensitivity in both the original and validation cohorts. Rare TCR sequences predominated, though certain public TCRs were found in many donors. It was about 180 TCR beta chains that were listed as cytomegalovirus-associated.

The TCR was taken from a man aged 18 to 29 in good health and CMV-seronegative. This chain links TRBV10-2 with TRBJ2-7, with 10 bases aligning to TRBD2. Specimen: PBMCs. DNA of the CDR3: TGCGCCAGCAGTGGCAGACTAGCGGGTAACCACGAGCAGTACTTC. Encoded protein: CASSGRLAGNHEQYF.